This is a list of T cell receptor beta chains from one sample in a study of cytomegalovirus exposure and HLA in healthy donors. Repertoires were generated with immunoSEQ multiplex PCR, while TCRdb's copy carries only in-frame clones and drops some. The sample lists some 120,000 clones, 15% to 20% occurring once. Sequencing was done on a sample of PBMCs. These receptors all come from a female donor in good health and CMV-seropositive. The CDR3 runs from the conserved cysteine through the conserved F or W. Fields, in order: V gene, J gene, CDR3 protein.

>TRBV19|TRBJ2-1
CASSLSVLSIRGLYNEQFF
>TRBV29-1|TRBJ2-7
CSVEKSHCRF
>TRBV7-9|TRBJ2-7
CASSSVGQVFYEQYF
>TRBV6-1|TRBJ2-5
CASSVLAGGIQETQYF
>TRBV27|TRBJ1-2
CASSFGQNYGYTF
>TRBV27|TRBJ2-1
CASSLMRVQRNEQFF
>TRBV27|TRBJ1-5
CASSLRGYGNQPQHF
>TRBV28|TRBJ1-4
CASTYLNEKLFF
>TRBV9|TRBJ2-3
CASSPGLRGWGTDTQYF
>TRBV5-1|TRBJ2-7
CASSPLAVYEQYF
>TRBV4-3|TRBJ2-3
CASSQEARGGSTDTQYF
>TRBV4-1|TRBJ1-2
CASSLSRLRAGQGVHDGYTF
>TRBV4-3|TRBJ2-5
CASSRYLGTEETQYF
>TRBV6-5|TRBJ1-2
CASNPDRDSYGYTF
>TRBV16|TRBJ1-1
CASSASPPSNTEAFF
>TRBV7-9|TRBJ2-7
CASRPLSYEQYF
>TRBV5-1|TRBJ1-2
CASSLEEGNYGYTF
>TRBV29-1|TRBJ1-2
CSVDGAGGSVHTF
>TRBV15|TRBJ2-6
CATSRDLRQDSSGANVLTF
>TRBV7-2|TRBJ2-7
CASSLAQYYEQYF
>TRBV5-1|TRBJ1-3
CASSLVGQYSGNGIYF
>TRBV5-6|TRBJ2-7
CASSPTIGGEQYF
>TRBV7-2|TRBJ1-5
CASSPNRGRDQPQHF
>TRBV27|TRBJ2-7
CASRSTGGPYEQYF
>TRBV4-1|TRBJ2-7
CASSQDLLWQGAGYEQYF
>TRBV28|TRBJ2-1
CASSLTSSYNEQFF
>TRBV4-2|TRBJ2-5
CASSQSTGTSPETQYF
>TRBV7-9|TRBJ2-7
CASTPGTSYEQYF
>TRBV9|TRBJ1-1
CASSVGAGGKNTEAFF
>TRBV15|TRBJ2-7
CATLPAITGGYEQYF
>TRBV25-1|TRBJ1-1
CASSNAGSVEAFF
>TRBV2|TRBJ2-1
CASSLDSSNEQFF
>TRBV29-1|TRBJ2-3
CSVEDQLRTDTQYF
>TRBV7-7|TRBJ2-3
CASSLDSGADTQYF
>TRBV5-8|TRBJ2-3
CASINSRLGTDTQYF
>TRBV4-2|TRBJ1-2
CASSQEGSYYGYTF